This T cell receptor beta chain was recorded in a study of cytomegalovirus exposure and HLA in healthy donors. About the research overall: Some 200 million T cells yielded roughly 120 million unique TCR beta sequences, as an earlier analysis found.

The primer mix had 60 Vbeta and 13 Jbeta primers. Some clones are missing from TCRdb's copy, which holds only in-frame ones; the method was immunoSEQ multiplex PCR. The table lists some 150,000 clones, around 69% of them singletons, with around 2.8% in the top ten. Of note for this clone: Its target is not known.

General study results and limits: In an earlier analysis, about 87% or about 30%: the productive usage of most TCR beta V segments. Later examination showed HLA-associated TCR beta chains had greater clonal expansion than equally common others. 87-base-pair reads could not separate some V segments, including TRBV6-2 and TRBV6-3.

V lost 1 base to trimming and J lost 10 bases, with 10 bases between them. CDR3 length: 13 residues. Germline V gene data show CDR1 as SGHAT and CDR2 as FQDESV (reference sequence). Sequencing used PBMCs. The chain combines TRBV11-1 with TRBJ2-2; no clear D. This receptor was obtained from a woman aged 25 to 39 in good health and CMV-seronegative. CDR3 amino acids: CASSLEEHQELFF. DNA for the CDR3: TGTGCCAGCAGCTTAGAGGAGCATCAGGAGCTGTTTTTT.